This TCR beta chain was documented in a study of blood T cell repertoires in COVID-19. Across the study: T cells, B-cell-depleted T cells, or PBMCs supplied cDNA or gDNA.

In the original analysis: Reference gene primer amplification in the assay estimated nucleated cell counts. Here immunoSEQ multiplex PCR was the method, and the copy in TCRdb shows in-frame clones only, minus some. Clone size and the V and J calls come from that table; the DNA yielded D and trimming. The repertoire holds around 250,000 clones, with 80% to 90% as singletons. Germline CDR1 is SNHLY and CDR2 is FYNNEI. V trimming: 4 bases; J trimming: 4 bases; junction bases outside the gene matches: 7. CDR3 length: 16 amino acids. The chain uses TRBV2 and TRBJ1-2, with 12 bases fitting TRBD1. The receptor was derived from a woman between 40 and 55 years old who had been exposed to COVID-19. The material sequenced was PBMCs or T cells enriched from blood (not recorded which). The CDR3 coding sequence is TGTGCCAGCAGTGGTGGGGGGACAGGGGGCGGCTATGGCTACACCTTC. This codes for CASSGGGTGGGYGYTF.